The source of this T cell receptor beta chain is a study of blood T cell repertoires in COVID-19. The CDR3 has 15 amino acids. Germline lookup yields CDR1 SGHRS and CDR2 YFSETQ. V lost 1 base to trimming and J lost 3 bases, with 13 bases between them. This clone was counted a single time. The protocol was immunoSEQ multiplex PCR, while the TCRdb copy is restricted to in-frame clones and leaves out a portion. The table shows 100,000 or so clones, with about 86% occurring only once. The TCR comes from an older woman in a cohort sampled during active or convalescent COVID-19. The chain is built from TRBV5-1 and TRBJ1-2, with D unclear. The sample comprised peripheral blood. The CDR3: CASSLPGREYYGYTF. The CDR3 DNA sequence: TGCGCCAGCAGCTTGCCGGGGAGGGAATACTATGGCTACACCTTC.